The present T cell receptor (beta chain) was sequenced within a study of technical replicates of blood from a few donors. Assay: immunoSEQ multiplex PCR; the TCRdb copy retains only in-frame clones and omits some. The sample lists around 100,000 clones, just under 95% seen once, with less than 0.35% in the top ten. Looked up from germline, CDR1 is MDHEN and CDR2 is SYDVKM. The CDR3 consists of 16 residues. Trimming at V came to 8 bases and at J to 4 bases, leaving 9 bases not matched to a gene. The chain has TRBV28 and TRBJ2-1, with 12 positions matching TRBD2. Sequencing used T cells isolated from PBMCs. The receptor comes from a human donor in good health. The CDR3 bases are TGTGCCAGCCTAGCGGGGGGGGCAATGGATTACAATGAGCAGTTCTTC. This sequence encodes CASLAGGAMDYNEQFF.